These 8 T cell receptor beta chains were sequenced from one sample in a study of blood T cell repertoires in COVID-19. Produced via immunoSEQ multiplex PCR; TCRdb's table is partial and in-frame only. The sample lists approximately 190,000 clones, around nine tenths seen once, with roughly 5.6% in the top ten. Sequenced input: peripheral blood. The receptor source for this set is a woman aged 40 to 50 who had recovered from COVID-19.

V gene TRBV24-1 combines with J gene TRBJ2-2; perhaps TRBD1 as D (5 bases). CDR1 is KGHDR, CDR2 SFDVKD, per germline. This CDR3 is 15 amino acids long. Trimming left V 5 bases short and J 1 base short, with 10 bases between. This CDR3 is CATSALDRNTGELFF. Here the CDR3 DNA reads TGTGCCACCAGTGCCCTCGACAGGAACACCGGGGAGCTGTTTTTT.

V usage is TRBV19 and J usage is TRBJ1-5; D might be TRBD1 (5 bases). Trimming pared 5 bases from V and 6 bases from J, leaving 20 bases between. From germline, CDR1 is LNHDA and CDR2 SQIVND (reference sequence). The CDR3 is 16 amino acids. CDR3 nucleotides: TGTGCCAGTAGTGCCTTACTTTCAGGGCCAAGTCAGCCCCAGCATTTT. This encodes CASSALLSGPSQPQHF.

V gene TRBV30 combines with J gene TRBJ1-1, with TRBD1 matching over 7 bases. There are 15 residues in the CDR3. Germline CDR1 and CDR2: GTSNPN and SVGIG (reference sequence). Trimming at V came to 3 bases and at J to 4 bases, leaving 11 bases not matched to a gene. The CDR3 protein is CAWRPWGQLGTEAFF. The CDR3 coding sequence is TGTGCCTGGAGGCCCTGGGGACAGCTGGGCACTGAAGCTTTCTTT.

This clone was seen just once. This chain joins TRBV10-3 and TRBJ2-1; 10 nucleotides line up with TRBD2. Unmatched junction bases numbered 9, after V lost 4 bases and J lost 6 bases. CDR1 and CDR2 from the germline V gene are ENHRY and SYGVKD. CDR3 length: 16 amino acids. The CDR3 reads CAISAGSGRTSNEQFF. In DNA form, the CDR3 reads TGTGCCATCAGTGCTGGTAGCGGGAGGACCAGCAATGAGCAGTTCTTC.

CDR3 in amino acids: CASSQAMGTEAFF. In nucleotides, the CDR3 is TGTGCCAGTAGCCAGGCCATGGGCACTGAAGCTTTCTTT. The V call is TRBV19, the J call TRBJ1-1; D uncertain. The CDR3 contains 13 residues. V was clipped by 6 bases and J by 4 bases, with 12 bases between them. Germline CDR1 and CDR2: LNHDA and SQIVND (reference sequence).

This clone appeared once. The chain joins TRBV7-9 to TRBJ1-2; no firm D call. This CDR3 has 13 amino acids. V shed 4 bases and J shed 8 bases, with 14 bases lying between them. The V gene's germline CDR1 is SEHNR and CDR2 FQNEAQ (reference sequence). CDR3 in amino acids: CASSSLEARGYTF. In DNA form, the CDR3 reads TGTGCCAGCAGCTCCTTGGAGGCTCGCGGCTACACCTTC.

The rearrangement joins TRBV9 to TRBJ2-1, with a possible D match to TRBD2 (6 bases). The CDR3 has 14 residues. V lost 2 bases and J 6 bases, leaving 12 bases between the germline ends. Germline lookup yields CDR1 SGDLS and CDR2 YYNGEE. The CDR3 sequence: CASSVESSVNEQFF. As DNA, the CDR3 is TGTGCCAGCAGCGTCGAGTCTAGCGTCAATGAGCAGTTCTTC.

The gene calls are TRBV19 and TRBJ1-6; 9 bases match TRBD1. Germline assignment: CDR1 LNHDA and CDR2 SQIVND (reference sequence). Germline trimming cut 10 bases from V and 9 bases from J; bases unmatched to any gene: 7. CDR3 length: 13 residues. The CDR3 bases are TGTGCCACCGAGGGACAGGGAAGTTCACCCCTCCACTTT. It specifies CATEGQGSSPLHF.